Here is one T cell receptor beta chain with its context. In the authors' workflow: Reference gene primers were amplified, and this amplification served to estimate nucleated cell counts. Sequenced by immunoSEQ multiplex PCR; TCRdb stores in-frame clones only, minus some. The V and J calls and clone size are taken from that table; D and trimming were inferred from the DNA. The data hold 200,000 or so clones, with 80% to 90% observed a single time. The CDR3 has 14 residues. The ends were cut back, 7 bases at V and 2 bases at J, with 15 bases in the middle. CDR1 MNHEY and CDR2 SMNVEV come from the germline V gene (reference sequence). This sample was included in a study of blood T cell repertoires in COVID-19. About the research overall: The United States, Italy and Spain were the sources of the acute and convalescent COVID-19 samples. Sources were T cells, B-cell-depleted T cells, or PBMCs; the material itself was cDNA or gDNA.

The source of this sequence is a woman aged 45-60 years with acute or convalescent COVID-19. The genes are TRBV27 and TRBJ2-7, with D possibly being TRBD1 (6 bases). Source material: peripheral blood. CDR3 sequence: CASKGDVSAYEQYF. The CDR3 bases are TGTGCCAGCAAGGGGGACGTCTCCGCCTACGAGCAGTACTTC.